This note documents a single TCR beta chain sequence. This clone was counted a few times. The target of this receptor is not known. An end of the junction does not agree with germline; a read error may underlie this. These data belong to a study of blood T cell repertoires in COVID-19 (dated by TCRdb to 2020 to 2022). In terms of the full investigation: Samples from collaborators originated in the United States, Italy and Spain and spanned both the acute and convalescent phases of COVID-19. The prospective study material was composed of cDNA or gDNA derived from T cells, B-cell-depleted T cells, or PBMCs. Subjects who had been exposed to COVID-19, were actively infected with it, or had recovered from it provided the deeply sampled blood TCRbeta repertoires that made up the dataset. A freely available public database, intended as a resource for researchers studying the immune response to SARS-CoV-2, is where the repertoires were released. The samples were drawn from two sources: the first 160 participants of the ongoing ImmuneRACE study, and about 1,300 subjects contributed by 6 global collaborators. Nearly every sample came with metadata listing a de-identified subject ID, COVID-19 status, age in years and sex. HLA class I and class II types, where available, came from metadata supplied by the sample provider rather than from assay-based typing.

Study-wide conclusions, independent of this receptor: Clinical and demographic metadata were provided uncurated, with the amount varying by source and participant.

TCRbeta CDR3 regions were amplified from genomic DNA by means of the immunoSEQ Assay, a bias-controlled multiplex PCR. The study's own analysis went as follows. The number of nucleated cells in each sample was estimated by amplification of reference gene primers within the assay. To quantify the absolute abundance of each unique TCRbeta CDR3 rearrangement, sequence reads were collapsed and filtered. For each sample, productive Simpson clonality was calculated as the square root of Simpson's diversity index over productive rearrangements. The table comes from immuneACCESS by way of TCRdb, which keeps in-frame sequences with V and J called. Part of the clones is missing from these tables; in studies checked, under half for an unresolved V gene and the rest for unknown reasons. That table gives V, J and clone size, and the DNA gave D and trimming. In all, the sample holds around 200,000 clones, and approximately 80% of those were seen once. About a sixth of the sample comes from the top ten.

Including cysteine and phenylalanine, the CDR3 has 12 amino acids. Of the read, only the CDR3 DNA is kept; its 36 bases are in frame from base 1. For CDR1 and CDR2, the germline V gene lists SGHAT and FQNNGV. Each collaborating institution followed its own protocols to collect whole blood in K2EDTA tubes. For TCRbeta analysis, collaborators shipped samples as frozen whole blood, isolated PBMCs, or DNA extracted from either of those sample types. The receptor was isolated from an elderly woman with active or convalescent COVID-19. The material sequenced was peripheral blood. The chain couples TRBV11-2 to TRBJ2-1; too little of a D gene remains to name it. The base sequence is TGTGCCAGCAGCGTAGACCGCAATGAGCAGTTCTTC. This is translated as CASSVDRNEQFF.